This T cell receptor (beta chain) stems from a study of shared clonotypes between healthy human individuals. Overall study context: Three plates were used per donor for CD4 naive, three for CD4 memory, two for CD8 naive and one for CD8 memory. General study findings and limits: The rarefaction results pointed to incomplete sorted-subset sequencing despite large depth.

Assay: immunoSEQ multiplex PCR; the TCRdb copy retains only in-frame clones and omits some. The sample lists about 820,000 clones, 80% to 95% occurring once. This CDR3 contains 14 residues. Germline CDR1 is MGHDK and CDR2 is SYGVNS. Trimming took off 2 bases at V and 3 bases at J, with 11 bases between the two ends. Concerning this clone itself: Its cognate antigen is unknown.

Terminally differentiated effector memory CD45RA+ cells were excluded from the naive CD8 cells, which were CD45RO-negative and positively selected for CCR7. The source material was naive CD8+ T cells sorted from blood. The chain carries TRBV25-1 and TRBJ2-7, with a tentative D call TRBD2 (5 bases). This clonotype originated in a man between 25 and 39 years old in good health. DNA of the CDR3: TGTGCCAGCAGTGAAGCTGGCGGGTTCTACGAGCAGTACTTC. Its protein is CASSEAGGFYEQYF.